This T cell receptor beta chain was captured by sequencing in a study of blood T cell repertoires in COVID-19. As for the study in general: Researchers got acute and convalescent COVID-19 samples from the United States, Italy and Spain.

The V gene's germline CDR1 is SNHLY and CDR2 FYNNEI. V gave up 6 bases and J gave up 6 bases; unmatched junction bases: 10. This CDR3 region has 15 residues. The study counted Cohort 3 donors as recovered given two negative PCRs, clearance, or symptom resolution. Original processing methods: Nucleated cell number was recorded as an estimate derived from reference gene primer amplification. Generated by immunoSEQ multiplex PCR, the TCRdb table keeps only in-frame clones and is missing some. The V and J calls and clone size come from that table; D and trimming were worked out from the DNA. The sample has under 150,000 clones, over 60% seen once.

The chain has TRBV2 and TRBJ2-1, with TRBD1 matching over 8 bases. The clonotype comes from a woman aged 50 to 65 who had recovered from COVID-19. Sample: PBMCs or T cells enriched from blood (not recorded which). In nucleotides, the CDR3 is TGTGCCAGCAGGGACGGACAGGGCGGAATCAATGAGCAGTTCTTC. Translation gives CASRDGQGGINEQFF.